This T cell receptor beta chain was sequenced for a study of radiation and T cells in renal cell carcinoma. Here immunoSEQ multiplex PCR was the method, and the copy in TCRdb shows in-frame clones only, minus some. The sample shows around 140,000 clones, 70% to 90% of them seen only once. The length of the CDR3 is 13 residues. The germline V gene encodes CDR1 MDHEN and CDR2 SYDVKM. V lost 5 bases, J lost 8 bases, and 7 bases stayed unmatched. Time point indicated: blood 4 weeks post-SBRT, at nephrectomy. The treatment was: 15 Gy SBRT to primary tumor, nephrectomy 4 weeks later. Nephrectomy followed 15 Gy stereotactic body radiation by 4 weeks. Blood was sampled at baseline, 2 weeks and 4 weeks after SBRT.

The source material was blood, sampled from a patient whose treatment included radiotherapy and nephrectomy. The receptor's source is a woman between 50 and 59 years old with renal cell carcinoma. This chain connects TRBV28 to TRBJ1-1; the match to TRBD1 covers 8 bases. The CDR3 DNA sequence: TGTGCCAGCAGTCTTACAGGGGGGGGAGAAGCTTTCTTT. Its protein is CASSLTGGGEAFF. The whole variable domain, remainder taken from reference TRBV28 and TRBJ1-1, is DVKVTQSSRYLVKRTGEKVFLECVQDMDHENMFWYRQDPGLGLRLIYFSYDVKMKEKGDIPEGYSVSREKKERFSLILESASTNQTSMYLCASSLTGGGEAFFGQGTRLTVV.